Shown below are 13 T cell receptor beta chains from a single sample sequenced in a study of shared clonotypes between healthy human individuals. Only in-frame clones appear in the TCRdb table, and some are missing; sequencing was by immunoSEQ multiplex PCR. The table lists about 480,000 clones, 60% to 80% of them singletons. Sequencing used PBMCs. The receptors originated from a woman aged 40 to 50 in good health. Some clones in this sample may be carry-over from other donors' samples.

CDR3 nucleotides: TGTGCCAGCAGCTGGGGGGGAGACGGGACCCAGTACTTC. Translating it yields CASSWGGDGTQYF. The V and J genes are TRBV7-2 and TRBJ2-5; TRBD2 matches 7 bases. Unmatched junction bases numbered 6, after V lost 4 bases and J lost 7 bases. This CDR3 comprises 13 residues. CDR1 SGHTA and CDR2 FQGNSA come from the germline V gene.

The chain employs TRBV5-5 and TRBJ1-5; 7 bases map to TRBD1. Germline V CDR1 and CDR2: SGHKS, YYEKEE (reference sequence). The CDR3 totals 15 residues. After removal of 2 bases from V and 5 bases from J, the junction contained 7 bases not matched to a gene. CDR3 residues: CASSFPGQSDQPQHF. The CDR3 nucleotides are TGTGCCAGCAGCTTCCCGGGACAGTCGGATCAGCCCCAGCATTTT.

The CDR3 sequence is CASSLAPLAGVNGAGSYEQYF. CDR3 DNA: TGTGCCAGCAGCTTAGCTCCACTAGCGGGAGTAAATGGTGCAGGATCCTACGAGCAGTACTTC. The V call is TRBV7-2, the J call TRBJ2-7; 11 bases are shared with TRBD2. The CDR3 loop spans 21 amino acids. The V segment lost 0 bases and the J segment 1 base; nucleotides outside the gene matches: 17. Looked up from germline, CDR1 is SGHTA and CDR2 is FQGNSA.

The CDR3 sequence is CASAGGSLYQETQYF. CDR3 coding DNA: TGTGCCAGCGCGGGGGGCTCCTTGTACCAAGAGACCCAGTACTTC. The chain has TRBV19 and TRBJ2-5, with 8 nucleotides matching TRBD2. The CDR3 runs to 15 residues. Germline values: CDR1 LNHDA, CDR2 SQIVND (reference sequence). With V trimmed by 9 bases and J by 0 bases, 9 bases remained unmatched.

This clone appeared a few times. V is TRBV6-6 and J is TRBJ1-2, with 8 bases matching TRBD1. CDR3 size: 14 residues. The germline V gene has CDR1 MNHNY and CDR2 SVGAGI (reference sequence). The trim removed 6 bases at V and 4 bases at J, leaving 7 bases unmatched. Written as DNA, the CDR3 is TGTGCCAGCAGCGAGGACAGGGAAATCTATGGCTACACCTTC. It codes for CASSEDREIYGYTF.

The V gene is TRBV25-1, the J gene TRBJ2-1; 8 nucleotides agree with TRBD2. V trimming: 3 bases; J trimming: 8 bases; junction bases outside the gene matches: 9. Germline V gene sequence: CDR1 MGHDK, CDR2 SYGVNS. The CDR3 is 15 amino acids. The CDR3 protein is CASSEGISGIYEQFF. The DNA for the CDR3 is TGTGCCAGCAGTGAGGGGATTAGCGGGATCTATGAGCAGTTCTTC.

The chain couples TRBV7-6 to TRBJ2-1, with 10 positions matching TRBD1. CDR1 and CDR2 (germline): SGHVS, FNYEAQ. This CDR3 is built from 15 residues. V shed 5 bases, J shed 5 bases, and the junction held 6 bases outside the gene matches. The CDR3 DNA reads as TGTGCCAGCAGCCTCCGGGACAGGGGCCACAATGAGCAGTTCTTC. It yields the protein CASSLRDRGHNEQFF. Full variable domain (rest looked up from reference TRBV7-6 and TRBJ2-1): GAGVSQSPRYKVTKRGQDVALRCDPISGHVSLYWYRQALGQGPEFLTYFNYEAQQDKSGLPNDRFSAERPEGSISTLTIQRTEQRDSAMYRCASSLRDRGHNEQFFGPGTRLTVL.

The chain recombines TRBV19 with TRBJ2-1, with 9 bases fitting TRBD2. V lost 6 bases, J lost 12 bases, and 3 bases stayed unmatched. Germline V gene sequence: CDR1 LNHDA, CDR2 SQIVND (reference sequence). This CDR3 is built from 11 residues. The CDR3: CASSQGLAQFF. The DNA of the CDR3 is TGTGCCAGTAGCCAGGGACTAGCGCAGTTCTTC.

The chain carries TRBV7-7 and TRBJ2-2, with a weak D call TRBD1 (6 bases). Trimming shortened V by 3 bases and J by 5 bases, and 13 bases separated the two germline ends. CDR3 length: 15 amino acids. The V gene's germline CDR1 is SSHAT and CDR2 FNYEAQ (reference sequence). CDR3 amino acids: CASSLNRDTTGELFF. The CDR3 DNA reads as TGTGCCAGCAGCTTGAACCGGGACACTACCGGGGAGCTGTTTTTT. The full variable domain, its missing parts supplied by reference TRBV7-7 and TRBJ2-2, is GAGVSQSPRYKVTKRGQDVTLRCDPISSHATLYWYQQALGQGPEFLTYFNYEAQPDKSGLPSDRFSAERPEGSISTLTIQRTEQRDSAMYRCASSLNRDTTGELFFGEGSRLTVL.

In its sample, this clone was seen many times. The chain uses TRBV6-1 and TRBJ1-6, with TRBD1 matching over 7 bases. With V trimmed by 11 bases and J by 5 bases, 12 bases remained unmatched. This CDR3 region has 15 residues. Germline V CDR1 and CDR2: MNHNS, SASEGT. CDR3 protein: CAQFRRQGNNSPLHF. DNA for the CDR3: TGTGCCCAATTCCGCCGACAGGGCAATAATTCACCCCTCCACTTT.

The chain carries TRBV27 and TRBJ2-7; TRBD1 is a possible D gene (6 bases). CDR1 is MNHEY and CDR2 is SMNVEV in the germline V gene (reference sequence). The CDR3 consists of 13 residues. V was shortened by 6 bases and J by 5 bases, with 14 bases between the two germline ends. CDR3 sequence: CASSPDTGNEQYF. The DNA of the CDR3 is TGTGCCAGCAGCCCGGACACAGGGAACGAGCAGTACTTC.

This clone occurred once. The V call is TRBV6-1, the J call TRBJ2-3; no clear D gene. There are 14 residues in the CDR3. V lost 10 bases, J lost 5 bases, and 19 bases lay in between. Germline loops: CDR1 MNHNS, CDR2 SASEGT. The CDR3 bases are TGTGCCACCCACTTAGGTCGGCGGAGAGATACGCAGTATTTT. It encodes CATHLGRRRDTQYF.

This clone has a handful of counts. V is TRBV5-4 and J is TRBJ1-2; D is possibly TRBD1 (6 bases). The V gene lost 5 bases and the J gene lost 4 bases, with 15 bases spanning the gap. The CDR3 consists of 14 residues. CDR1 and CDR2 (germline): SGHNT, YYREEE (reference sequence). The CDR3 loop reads CASSQDSLSYGYTF. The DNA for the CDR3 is TGTGCCAGCAGTCAGGACAGCCTCTCCTATGGCTACACCTTC.